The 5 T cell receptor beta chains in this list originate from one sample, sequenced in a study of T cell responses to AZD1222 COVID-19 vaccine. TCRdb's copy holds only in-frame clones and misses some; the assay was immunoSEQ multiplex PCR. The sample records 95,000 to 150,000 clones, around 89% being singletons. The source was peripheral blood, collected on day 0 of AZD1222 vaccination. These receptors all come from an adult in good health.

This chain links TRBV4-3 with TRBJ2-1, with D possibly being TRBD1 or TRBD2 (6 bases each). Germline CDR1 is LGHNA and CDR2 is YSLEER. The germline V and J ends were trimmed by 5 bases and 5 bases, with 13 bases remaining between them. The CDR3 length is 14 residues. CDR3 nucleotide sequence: TGCGCCAGCAGCTATCGTGGGGGGCACAATGAGCAGTTCTTC. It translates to CASSYRGGHNEQFF.

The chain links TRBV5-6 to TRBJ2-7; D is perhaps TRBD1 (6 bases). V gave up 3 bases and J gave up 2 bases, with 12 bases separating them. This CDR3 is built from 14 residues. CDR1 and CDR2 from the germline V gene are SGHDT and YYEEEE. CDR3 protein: CASSWGTLTYEQYF. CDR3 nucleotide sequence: TGTGCCAGCAGCTGGGGGACACTCACCTACGAGCAGTACTTC. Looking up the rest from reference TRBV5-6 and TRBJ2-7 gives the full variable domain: DAGVTQSPTHLIKTRGQQVTLRCSPKSGHDTVSWYQQALGQGPQFIFQYYEEEERQRGNFPDRFSGHQFPNYSSELNVNALLLGDSALYLCASSWGTLTYEQYFGPGTRLTVT.

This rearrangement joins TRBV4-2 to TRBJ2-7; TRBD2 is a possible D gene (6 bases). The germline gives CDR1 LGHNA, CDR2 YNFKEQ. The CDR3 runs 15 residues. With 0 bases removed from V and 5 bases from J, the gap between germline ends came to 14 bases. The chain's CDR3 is CASSQEGRLVDEQYF. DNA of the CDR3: TGTGCCAGCAGCCAAGAAGGGAGACTAGTGGACGAGCAGTACTTC.

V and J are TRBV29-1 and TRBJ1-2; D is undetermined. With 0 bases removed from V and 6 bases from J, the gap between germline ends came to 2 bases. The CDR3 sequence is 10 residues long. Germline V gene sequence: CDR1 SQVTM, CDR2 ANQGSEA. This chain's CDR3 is CSVEENGYTF. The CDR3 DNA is TGCAGCGTTGAAGAAAATGGCTACACCTTC.

Here the CDR3 reads CASVVTTYEQYF. The CDR3 DNA reads as TGTGCCAGCGTTGTGACCACCTACGAGCAGTACTTC. V and J are TRBV2 and TRBJ2-7; D is unclear. V lost 8 bases and J 2 bases, leaving 10 bases between the germline ends. CDR1 is SNHLY and CDR2 is FYNNEI in the germline V gene. The CDR3 length is 12 residues. The variable domain in full, with the rest retrieved from reference TRBV2 and TRBJ2-7, is EPEVTQTPSHQVTQMGQEVILRCVPISNHLYFYWYRQILGQKVEFLVSFYNNEISEKSEIFDDQFSVERPDGSNFTLKIRSTKLEDSAMYFCASVVTTYEQYFGPGTRLTVT.